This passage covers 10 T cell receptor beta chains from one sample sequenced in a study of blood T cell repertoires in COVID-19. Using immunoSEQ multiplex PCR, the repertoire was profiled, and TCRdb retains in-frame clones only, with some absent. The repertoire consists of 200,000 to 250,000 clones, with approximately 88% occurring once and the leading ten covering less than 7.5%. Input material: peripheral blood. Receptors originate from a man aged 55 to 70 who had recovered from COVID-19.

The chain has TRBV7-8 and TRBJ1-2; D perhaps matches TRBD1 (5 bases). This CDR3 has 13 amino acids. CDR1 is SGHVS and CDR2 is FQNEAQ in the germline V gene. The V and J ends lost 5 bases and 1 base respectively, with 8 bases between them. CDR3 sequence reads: CASSRDFNYGYTF. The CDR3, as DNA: TGTGCCAGCAGCCGGGACTTTAACTATGGCTACACCTTC.

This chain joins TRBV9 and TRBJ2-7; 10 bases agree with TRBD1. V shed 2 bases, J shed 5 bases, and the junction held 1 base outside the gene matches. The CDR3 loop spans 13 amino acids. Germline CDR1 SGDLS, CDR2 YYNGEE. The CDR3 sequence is CASSVTGGNEQYF. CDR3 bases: TGTGCCAGCAGCGTGACAGGGGGCAACGAGCAGTACTTC.

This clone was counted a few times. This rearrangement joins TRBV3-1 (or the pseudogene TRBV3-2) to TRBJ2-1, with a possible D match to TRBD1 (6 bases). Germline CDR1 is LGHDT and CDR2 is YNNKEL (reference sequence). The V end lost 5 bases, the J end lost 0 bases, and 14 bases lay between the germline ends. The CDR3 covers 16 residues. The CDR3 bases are TGTGCCAGCAGCACCCGTGGGGGCCTCTCCTACAATGAGCAGTTCTTC. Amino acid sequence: CASSTRGGLSYNEQFF.

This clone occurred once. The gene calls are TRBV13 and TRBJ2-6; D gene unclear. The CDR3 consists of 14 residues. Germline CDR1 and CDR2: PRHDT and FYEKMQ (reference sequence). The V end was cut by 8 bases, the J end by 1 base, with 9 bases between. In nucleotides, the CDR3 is TGTGCCAGCTCCTTCACATCTGGGGCCAACGTCCTGACTTTC. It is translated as CASSFTSGANVLTF.

Here the CDR3 reads CASSSVGLAGDSYNEQFF. The CDR3 DNA is TGTGCCAGCAGCTCAGTTGGACTAGCGGGAGACTCCTACAATGAGCAGTTCTTC. The gene calls are TRBV7-2 and TRBJ2-1, with 13 positions matching TRBD2. CDR1 is SGHTA and CDR2 is FQGNSA in the germline V gene. Trimming cost V 4 bases and J 0 bases; bases outside gene matches: 6. There are 18 residues in the CDR3.

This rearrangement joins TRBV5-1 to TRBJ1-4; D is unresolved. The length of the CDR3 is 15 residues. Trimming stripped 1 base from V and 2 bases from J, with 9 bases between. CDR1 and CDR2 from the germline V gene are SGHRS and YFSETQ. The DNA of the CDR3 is TGCGCCAGCAGCTTGACGGGGTCTACTAATGAAAAACTGTTTTTT. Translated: CASSLTGSTNEKLFF.

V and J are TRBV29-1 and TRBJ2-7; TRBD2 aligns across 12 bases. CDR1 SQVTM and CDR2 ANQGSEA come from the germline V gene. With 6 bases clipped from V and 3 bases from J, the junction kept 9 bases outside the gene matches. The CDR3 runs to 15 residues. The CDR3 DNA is TGCAGCGTCAGCCTTCTAGCGGGAGGGAGCTACGAGCAGTACTTC. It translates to CSVSLLAGGSYEQYF.

This CDR3 reads CASSLDYSLAKNIQYF. The CDR3 DNA sequence: TGTGCCAGCAGCTTAGACTACTCGCTAGCCAAAAACATTCAGTACTTC. The V gene is TRBV11-2, the J gene TRBJ2-4; D is unclear. The CDR3 sequence is 16 residues long. Trimming shortened V by 0 bases and J by 0 bases, and 9 bases separated the two germline ends. Germline V lookup: CDR1 SGHAT, CDR2 FQNNGV.

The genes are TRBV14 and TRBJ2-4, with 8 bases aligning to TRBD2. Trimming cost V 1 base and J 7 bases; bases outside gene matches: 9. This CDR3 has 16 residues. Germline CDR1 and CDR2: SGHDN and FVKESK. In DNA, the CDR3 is TGTGCCAGCAGCCAAGTAGCGGGGTCCGCGATGAACATTCAGTACTTC. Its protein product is CASSQVAGSAMNIQYF.

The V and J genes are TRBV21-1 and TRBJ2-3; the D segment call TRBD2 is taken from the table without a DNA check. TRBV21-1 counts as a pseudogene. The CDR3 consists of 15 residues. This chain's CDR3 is CASPRLARSTDTQYF. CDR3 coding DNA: TGTGCCAGCCCCCGACTAGCGAGAAGCACAGATACGCAGTATTTT.